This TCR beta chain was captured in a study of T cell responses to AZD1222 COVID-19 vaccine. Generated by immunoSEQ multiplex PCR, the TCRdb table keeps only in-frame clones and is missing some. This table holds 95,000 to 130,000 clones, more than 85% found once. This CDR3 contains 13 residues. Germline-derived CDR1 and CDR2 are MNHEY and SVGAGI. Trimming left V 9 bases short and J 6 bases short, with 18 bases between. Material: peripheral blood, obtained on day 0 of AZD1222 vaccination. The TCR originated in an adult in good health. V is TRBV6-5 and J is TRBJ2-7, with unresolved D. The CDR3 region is CARTRISPCEQYF. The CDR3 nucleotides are TGTGCCAGGACCAGAATCTCTCCGTGCGAGCAGTACTTC.